Shown below are 22 T cell receptor beta chains from a single sample sequenced in a study of cytomegalovirus exposure and HLA in healthy donors. Use of 60 Vbeta and 13 Jbeta primers characterized the PCR. Clones were read by immunoSEQ multiplex PCR, and TCRdb kept only the in-frame ones, dropping some. The sample lists under 200,000 clones, 80% occurring once. Sequenced sample: PBMCs. These receptors all come from a woman aged 45 to 65 in good health and CMV-seropositive.

The V call is TRBV4-2, the J call TRBJ2-7; the D is unclear. Trimming stripped 2 bases from V and 5 bases from J, with 7 bases between. Germline-derived CDR1 and CDR2 are LGHNA and YNFKEQ. The CDR3 extends over 12 amino acids. The chain's CDR3 is CASSQQNNEQYF. The DNA for the CDR3 is TGTGCCAGCAGCCAACAGAATAACGAGCAGTACTTC.

The chain links TRBV7-3 to TRBJ1-2; TRBD1 aligns across 9 bases. From germline, CDR1 is SGHTA and CDR2 FQGTGA. The CDR3 extends over 13 amino acids. The V gene end was trimmed by 0 bases and the J gene end by 8 bases; junction bases not matched to a gene: 1. The CDR3 DNA reads as TGTGCCAGCAGCTTAACGGGACAGGGAGGCTACACCTTC. It is translated as CASSLTGQGGYTF. The entire variable domain, with the rest obtained from reference TRBV7-3 and TRBJ1-2, is as follows: GAGVSQTPSNKVTEKGKYVELRCDPISGHTALYWYRQSLGQGPEFLIYFQGTGAADDSGLPNDRFFAVRPEGSVSTLKIQRTERGDSAVYLCASSLTGQGGYTFGSGTRLTVV.

The genes are TRBV6-6 and TRBJ2-5, with 7 bases aligning to TRBD1. CDR1 and CDR2 from the germline V gene are MNHNY and SVGAGI (reference sequence). J gave up 1 base and V 5 bases, and 7 bases lay outside the gene matches. The CDR3 runs to 15 residues. The CDR3 DNA is TGTGCCAGCAGTGGGGCGACAGGGTCCCAAGAGACCCAGTACTTC. Protein: CASSGATGSQETQYF.

V and J are TRBV19 and TRBJ2-3; 8 positions agree with TRBD2. This CDR3 is 18 amino acids long. Trimming at V came to 0 bases and at J to 3 bases, leaving 11 bases not matched to a gene. The germline V gene has CDR1 LNHDA and CDR2 SQIVND (reference sequence). In DNA form, the CDR3 reads TGTGCCAGTAGTATAGACCTCACCGGGACTAGAATAACAGATACGCAGTATTTT. As protein: CASSIDLTGTRITDTQYF.

The rearrangement links TRBV5-1 to TRBJ2-2; 7 nucleotides match TRBD2. The CDR3 covers 14 residues. Germline values: CDR1 SGHRS, CDR2 YFSETQ. V dropped 4 bases and J dropped 5; count of bases not matched to a gene: 5. The CDR3 reads CASSPREGTGELFF. Written as DNA, the CDR3 is TGCGCCAGCAGCCCTAGGGAGGGAACCGGGGAGCTGTTTTTT.

The rearrangement links TRBV10-3 to TRBJ2-6; tentative D call: TRBD1 (5 bases). This CDR3 has 15 residues. CDR1 is ENHRY, CDR2 SYGVKD, per germline. The V and J ends lost 3 bases and 3 bases respectively, with 9 bases between them. This CDR3 is CAISDAGLGANVLTF. CDR3 DNA sequence: TGTGCCATCAGTGATGCAGGGCTTGGGGCCAACGTCCTGACTTTC.

The chain has TRBV6-1 and TRBJ1-3; maybe TRBD1 (5 bases). This CDR3 region has 14 residues. Germline assignment: CDR1 MNHNS and CDR2 SASEGT. V was cut by 6 bases and J by 2 bases, with 11 bases left in between. Here the CDR3 reads CASSMTVAGNTIYF. The DNA for the CDR3 is TGTGCCAGCAGCATGACAGTGGCTGGAAACACCATATATTTT.

The rearrangement joins TRBV7-2 to TRBJ2-6, with D maybe TRBD2 (5 bases). Trimming took 5 bases from V and 0 from J, leaving 14 bases between them. The length of the CDR3 is 17 residues. Looked up from germline, CDR1 is SGHTA and CDR2 is FQGNSA. The CDR3 DNA reads as TGTGCCAGCAGCCTAGTAGGAGGTTCCTCTGGGGCCAACGTCCTGACTTTC. The encoded protein is CASSLVGGSSGANVLTF. Complete variable domain (other parts from reference TRBV7-2 and TRBJ2-6): GAGVSQSPSNKVTEKGKDVELRCDPISGHTALYWYRQSLGQGLEFLIYFQGNSAPDKSGLPSDRFSAERTGGSVSTLTIQRTQQEDSAVYLCASSLVGGSSGANVLTFGAGSRLTVL.

With respect to this clone: The junction departs from germline at one end; a sequencing error may be responsible. This chain links TRBV7-7 with TRBJ2-5, with D possibly TRBD2 on 5 matching bases. CDR3 length equals 14 residues. The germline gives CDR1 SSHAT, CDR2 FNYEAQ (reference sequence). The CDR3 here is CASSSGNVGETQYF. DNA of the CDR3: TGTGCTAGCAGCAGCGGAAATGTAGGGGAGACCCAGTACTTC.

This clone was observed a handful of times. The V gene is TRBV19, the J gene TRBJ2-3, with 7 bases aligning to TRBD2. This CDR3 has 14 residues. Germline V CDR1 and CDR2: LNHDA, SQIVND (reference sequence). Unmatched junction bases numbered 4, after V lost 3 bases and J lost 4 bases. The CDR3 here is CASSMGGGADTQYF. CDR3 bases: TGTGCCAGTAGTATGGGGGGGGGAGCAGATACGCAGTATTTT.

The chain links TRBV7-3 to TRBJ2-3; tentative D call: TRBD2 (5 bases). In germline, CDR1 is SGHTA, CDR2 FQGTGA. CDR3 length: 12 amino acids. V was cut by 5 bases and J by 6 bases, with 9 bases left in between. The CDR3 here is CASSTDSDTQYF. CDR3 DNA sequence: TGTGCCAGCAGCACGGACTCCGATACGCAGTATTTT.

The rearrangement links TRBV7-2 to TRBJ2-3, with unresolved D. The CDR3 has 14 amino acids. V gave up 6 bases and J gave up 3 bases, with 13 bases separating them. The germline V gene encodes CDR1 SGHTA and CDR2 FQGNSA. The CDR3 region is CASSLRSITDTQYF. For the CDR3, the DNA is TGTGCCAGCAGTCTACGGAGCATAACAGATACGCAGTATTTT.

J is TRBJ2-1 and V is TRBV9; 8 bases align to TRBD2. CDR3 length equals 15 residues. The trim removed 1 base at V and 4 bases at J, leaving 4 bases unmatched. Per germline, CDR1 SGDLS and CDR2 YYNGEE. The CDR3 loop is CASSVNGRDYNEQFF. For the CDR3, the DNA is TGTGCCAGCAGCGTAAACGGGAGGGATTACAATGAGCAGTTCTTC.

This clone has just a few counts. The rearrangement joins TRBV7-2 to TRBJ2-1; D is ambiguous. Per germline, CDR1 SGHTA and CDR2 FQGNSA. Trimming cost V 1 base and J 0 bases, with 7 bases left between them. CDR3 size: 15 residues. The DNA for the CDR3 is TGTGCCAGCAGCTTAGATGGTAGCTCCTACAATGAGCAGTTCTTC. It is translated as CASSLDGSSYNEQFF. Looking up the rest from reference TRBV7-2 and TRBJ2-1 gives the full variable domain: GAGVSQSPSNKVTEKGKDVELRCDPISGHTALYWYRQSLGQGLEFLIYFQGNSAPDKSGLPSDRFSAERTGGSVSTLTIQRTQQEDSAVYLCASSLDGSSYNEQFFGPGTRLTVL.

The chain joins TRBV11-2 to TRBJ1-5, with D possibly TRBD1 on 5 matching bases. With 0 bases removed from V and 11 bases from J, the gap between germline ends came to 11 bases. Germline assignment: CDR1 SGHAT and CDR2 FQNNGV. CDR3 size: 13 residues. The CDR3 DNA is TGTGCCAGCAGCTTAGATCATGGGGGGGCCCAGCATTTT. Residues: CASSLDHGGAQHF.

The rearrangement uses TRBV18 and TRBJ1-1; 9 bases match TRBD1. Per the germline V gene, CDR1 is KGHSH and CDR2 is LQKENI. With V trimmed by 5 bases and J by 5 bases, 9 bases remained unmatched. The CDR3 contains 15 residues. Here the CDR3 reads CASSGEQGAVTEAFF. CDR3 DNA sequence: TGTGCCAGCTCAGGGGAACAGGGGGCGGTTACTGAAGCTTTCTTT.

The V call is TRBV15, the J call TRBJ2-1, with D tentatively TRBD1 (5 bases). The germline CDR1 and CDR2 sequences are LNHNV and YYDKDF (reference sequence). Trimming took 1 base from V and 5 from J, leaving 12 bases between them. The CDR3 totals 15 residues. CDR3 in DNA: TGTGCCACCAGCAGAGTCAGTAAGACAGACAATGAGCAGTTCTTC. Protein: CATSRVSKTDNEQFF.

The V gene is TRBV6-5, the J gene TRBJ2-7; TRBD1 matches at 9 bases. CDR3 length equals 15 residues. With V trimmed by 0 bases and J by 3 bases, 3 bases remained unmatched. CDR1 and CDR2 from the germline V gene are MNHEY and SVGAGI. CDR3 coding DNA: TGTGCCAGCAGTTACTCCCGGACAGGGGACTACGAGCAGTACTTC. This gives the protein CASSYSRTGDYEQYF.

V usage is TRBV4-3 and J usage is TRBJ2-3, with D unresolved. CDR3 length equals 15 residues. V dropped 4 bases and J dropped 2 bases, with 13 bases sitting between them. Germline V gives CDR1 LGHNA, CDR2 YSLEER. The CDR3 DNA is TGCGCCAGCAGCCCCGAGCCGTGGTACACAGATACGCAGTATTTT. Translating gives CASSPEPWYTDTQYF.

This clone was counted a few times. CDR3: CASSRSGQPTGGYTF. Written as DNA, the CDR3 is TGTGCCAGCTCACGATCCGGCCAACCAACGGGTGGCTACACCTTC. J is TRBJ1-2 and V is TRBV18; D gene uncertain. V was clipped by 4 bases and J by 7 bases, with 19 bases between them. This CDR3 has 15 amino acids. Germline lookup yields CDR1 KGHSH and CDR2 LQKENI.

CDR3 amino acids: CASTSPGQGDRNEQFF. CDR3 in DNA: TGTGCCAGTACCTCCCCGGGACAGGGGGACCGGAATGAGCAGTTCTTC. The chain has TRBV19 and TRBJ2-1; 11 nucleotides agree with TRBD1. Germline trimming cut 7 bases from V and 7 bases from J; bases unmatched to any gene: 12. Germline V lookup: CDR1 LNHDA, CDR2 SQIVND (reference sequence). The CDR3 spans 16 residues.

The CDR3 coding sequence is TGTGCCAGCAGCTTAGCGGGGGGGCTTGGCTACACCTTC. Protein: CASSLAGGLGYTF. This sequence joins TRBV7-2 and TRBJ1-2; tentatively, D is TRBD1 (6 bases). The V end lost 0 bases, the J end lost 7 bases, and 9 bases lay between the germline ends. CDR3 length: 13 amino acids. CDR1 and CDR2 from the germline V gene are SGHTA and FQGNSA.